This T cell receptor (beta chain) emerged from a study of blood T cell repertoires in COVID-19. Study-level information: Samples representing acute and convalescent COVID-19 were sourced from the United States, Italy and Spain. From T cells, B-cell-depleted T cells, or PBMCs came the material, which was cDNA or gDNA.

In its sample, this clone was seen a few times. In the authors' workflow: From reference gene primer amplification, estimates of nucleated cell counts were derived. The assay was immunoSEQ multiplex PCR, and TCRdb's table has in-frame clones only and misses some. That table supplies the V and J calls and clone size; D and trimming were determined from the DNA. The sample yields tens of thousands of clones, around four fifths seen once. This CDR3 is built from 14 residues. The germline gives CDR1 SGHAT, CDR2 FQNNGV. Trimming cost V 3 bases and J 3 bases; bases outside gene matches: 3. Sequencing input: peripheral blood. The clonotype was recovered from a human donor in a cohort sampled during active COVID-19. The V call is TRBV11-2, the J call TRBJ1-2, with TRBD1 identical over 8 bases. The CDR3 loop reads CASSLGTGYYGYTF. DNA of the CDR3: TGTGCCAGCAGCTTGGGGACAGGTTACTATGGCTACACCTTC.